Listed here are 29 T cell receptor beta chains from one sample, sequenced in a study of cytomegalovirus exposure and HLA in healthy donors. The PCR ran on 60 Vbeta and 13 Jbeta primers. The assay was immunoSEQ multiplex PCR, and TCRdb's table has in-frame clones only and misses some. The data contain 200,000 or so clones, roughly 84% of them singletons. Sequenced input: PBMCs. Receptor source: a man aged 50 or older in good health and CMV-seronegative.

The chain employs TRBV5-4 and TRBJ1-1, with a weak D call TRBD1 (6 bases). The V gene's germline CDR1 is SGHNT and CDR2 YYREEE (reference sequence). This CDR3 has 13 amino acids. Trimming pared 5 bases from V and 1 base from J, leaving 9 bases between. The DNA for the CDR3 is TGTGCCAGCAGGAGGGGGGGGAACACTGAAGCTTTCTTT. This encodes CASRRGGNTEAFF.

The CDR3 DNA is TGTGCCAGCAGCCAATTTAACAGGGAAGGGGAGCTGTTTTTT. Translation gives CASSQFNREGELFF. This sequence joins TRBV14 and TRBJ2-2; tentatively, D is TRBD1 (6 bases). Germline V CDR1 and CDR2: SGHDN, FVKESK. The CDR3 loop spans 14 amino acids. V shed 2 bases and J shed 8 bases, with 12 bases lying between them.

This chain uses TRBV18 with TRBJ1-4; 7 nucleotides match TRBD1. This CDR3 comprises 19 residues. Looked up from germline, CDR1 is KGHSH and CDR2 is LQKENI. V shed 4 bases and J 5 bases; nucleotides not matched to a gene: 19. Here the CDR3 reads CASSQIRPGQLRGNEKLFF. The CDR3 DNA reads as TGTGCCAGCTCACAGATTAGACCGGGACAGCTGAGAGGAAATGAAAAACTGTTTTTT. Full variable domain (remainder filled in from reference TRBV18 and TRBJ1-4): NAGVMQNPRHLVRRRGQEARLRCSPMKGHSHVYWYRQLPEEGLKFMVYLQKENIIDESGMPKERFSAEFPKEGPSILRIQQVVRGDSAAYFCASSQIRPGQLRGNEKLFFGSGTQLSVL.

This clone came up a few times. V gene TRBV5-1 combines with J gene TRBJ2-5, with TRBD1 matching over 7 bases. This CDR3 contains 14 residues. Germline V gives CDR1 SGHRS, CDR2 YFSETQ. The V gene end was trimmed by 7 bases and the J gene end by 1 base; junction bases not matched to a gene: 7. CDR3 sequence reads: CASGEWTGQETQYF. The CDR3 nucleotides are TGCGCCAGCGGCGAATGGACAGGCCAAGAGACCCAGTACTTC. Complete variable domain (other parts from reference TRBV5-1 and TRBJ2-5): KAGVTQTPRYLIKTRGQQVTLSCSPISGHRSVSWYQQTPGQGLQFLFEYFSETQRNKGNFPGRFSGRQFSNSRSEMNVSTLELGDSALYLCASGEWTGQETQYFGPGTRLLVL.

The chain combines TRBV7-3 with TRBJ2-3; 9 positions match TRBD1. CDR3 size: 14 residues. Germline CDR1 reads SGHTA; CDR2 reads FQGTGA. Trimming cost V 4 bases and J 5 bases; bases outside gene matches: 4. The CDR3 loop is CASSSTGGGDTQYF. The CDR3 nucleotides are TGTGCCAGCAGCTCGACAGGGGGTGGAGATACGCAGTATTTT.

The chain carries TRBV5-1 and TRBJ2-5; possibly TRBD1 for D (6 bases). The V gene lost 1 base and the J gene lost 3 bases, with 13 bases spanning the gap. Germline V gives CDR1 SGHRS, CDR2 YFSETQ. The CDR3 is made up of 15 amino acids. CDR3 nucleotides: TGCGCCAGCAGCTTGAGGACAGCTTTCGAAGAGACCCAGTACTTC. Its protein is CASSLRTAFEETQYF.

This CDR3 is CASSLLSNTGELFF. DNA of the CDR3: TGTGCCAGTAGCCTCCTGTCGAACACCGGGGAGCTGTTTTTT. The chain has TRBV19 and TRBJ2-2; D gene uncertain. Deletions cut 6 bases from V and 0 bases from J, with 8 bases between. The CDR3 totals 14 residues. Looked up from germline, CDR1 is LNHDA and CDR2 is SQIVND (reference sequence).

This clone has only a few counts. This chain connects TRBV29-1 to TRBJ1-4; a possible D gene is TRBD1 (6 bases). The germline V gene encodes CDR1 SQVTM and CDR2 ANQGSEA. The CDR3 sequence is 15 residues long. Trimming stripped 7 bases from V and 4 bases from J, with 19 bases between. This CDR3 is CSAARRGADNEKLFF. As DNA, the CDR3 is TGCAGCGCCGCAAGGCGGGGGGCGGATAATGAAAAACTGTTTTTT.

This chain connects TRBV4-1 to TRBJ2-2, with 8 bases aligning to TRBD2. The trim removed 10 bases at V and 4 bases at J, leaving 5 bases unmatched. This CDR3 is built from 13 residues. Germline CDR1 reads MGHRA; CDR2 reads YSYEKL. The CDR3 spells CATREGATGELFF. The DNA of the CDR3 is TGCGCCACTCGGGAGGGAGCCACCGGGGAGCTGTTTTTT.

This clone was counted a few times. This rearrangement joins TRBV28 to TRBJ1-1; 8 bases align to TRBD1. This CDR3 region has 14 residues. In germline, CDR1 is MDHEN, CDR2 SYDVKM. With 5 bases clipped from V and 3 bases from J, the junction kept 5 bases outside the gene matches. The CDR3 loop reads CASSAGTGYTEAFF. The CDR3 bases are TGTGCCAGCAGTGCCGGGACAGGTTACACTGAAGCTTTCTTT.

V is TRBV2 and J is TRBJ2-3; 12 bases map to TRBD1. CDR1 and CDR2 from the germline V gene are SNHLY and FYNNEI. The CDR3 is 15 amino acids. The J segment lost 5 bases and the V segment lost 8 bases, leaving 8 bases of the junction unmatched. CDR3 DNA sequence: TGTGCCAGCGGGGGACAGGGGGCCTCGAGAGATACGCAGTATTTT. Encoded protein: CASGGQGASRDTQYF.

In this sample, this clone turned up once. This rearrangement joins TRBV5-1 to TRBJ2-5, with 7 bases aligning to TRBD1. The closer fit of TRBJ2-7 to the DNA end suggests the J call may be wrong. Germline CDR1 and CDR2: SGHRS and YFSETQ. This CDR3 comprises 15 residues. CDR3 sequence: CASSLLSGTAYEQYF. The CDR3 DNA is TGCGCCAGCAGCCTCCTCTCCGGGACAGCCTACGAGCAGTACTTC.

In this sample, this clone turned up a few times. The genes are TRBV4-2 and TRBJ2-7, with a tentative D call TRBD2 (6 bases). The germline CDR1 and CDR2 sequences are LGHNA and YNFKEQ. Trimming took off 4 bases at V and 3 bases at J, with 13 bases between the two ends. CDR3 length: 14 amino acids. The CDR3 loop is CASSLSGDLYEQYF. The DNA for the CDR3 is TGTGCCAGCAGCCTTTCGGGGGACCTCTACGAGCAGTACTTC.

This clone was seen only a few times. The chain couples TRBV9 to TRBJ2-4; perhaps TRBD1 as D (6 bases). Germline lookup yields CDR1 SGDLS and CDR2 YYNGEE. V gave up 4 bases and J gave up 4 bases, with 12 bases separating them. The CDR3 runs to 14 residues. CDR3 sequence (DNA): TGTGCCAGCAGCCAAGGAGGACAGAAAAACATTCAGTACTTC. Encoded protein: CASSQGGQKNIQYF.

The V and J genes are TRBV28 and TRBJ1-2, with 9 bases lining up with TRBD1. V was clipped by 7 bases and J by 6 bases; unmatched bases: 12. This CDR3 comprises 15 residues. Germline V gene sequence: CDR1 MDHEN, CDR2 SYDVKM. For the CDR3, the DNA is TGTGCCAGCACTCGTGTGACAGGGGGAAGGAATGGCTACACCTTC. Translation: CASTRVTGGRNGYTF.

The CDR3 DNA reads TGTGCCAGCAGCTTGGCAGGGTGGAGCAATCAGCCCCAGCATTTT. It codes for CASSLAGWSNQPQHF. V is TRBV5-5 and J is TRBJ1-5; TRBD1 might be the D (5 bases). This CDR3 spans 15 amino acids. The germline V gene has CDR1 SGHKS and CDR2 YYEKEE (reference sequence). Trimming removed 0 bases at V and 1 base at J, with 8 bases between.

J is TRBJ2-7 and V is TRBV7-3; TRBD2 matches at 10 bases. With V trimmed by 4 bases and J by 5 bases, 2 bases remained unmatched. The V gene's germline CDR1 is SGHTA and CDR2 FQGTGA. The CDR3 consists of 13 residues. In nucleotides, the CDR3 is TGTGCCAGCAGCTCGGGACTAGCGAACGAGCAGTACTTC. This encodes CASSSGLANEQYF.

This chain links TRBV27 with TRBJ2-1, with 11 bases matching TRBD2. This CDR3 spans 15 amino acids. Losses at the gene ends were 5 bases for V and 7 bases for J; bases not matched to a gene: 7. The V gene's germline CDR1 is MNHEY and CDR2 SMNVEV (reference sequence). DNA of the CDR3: TGTGCCAGCAGTATAGCGGGAGGGCCTGGGAATGAGCAGTTCTTC. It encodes CASSIAGGPGNEQFF.

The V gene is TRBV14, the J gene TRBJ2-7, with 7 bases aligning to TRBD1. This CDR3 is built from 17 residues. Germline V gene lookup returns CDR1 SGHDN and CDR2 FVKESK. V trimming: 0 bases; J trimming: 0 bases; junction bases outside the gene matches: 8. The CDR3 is CASSQESRTGLSYEQYF. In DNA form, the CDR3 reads TGTGCCAGCAGCCAAGAATCTAGGACAGGACTCTCCTACGAGCAGTACTTC.

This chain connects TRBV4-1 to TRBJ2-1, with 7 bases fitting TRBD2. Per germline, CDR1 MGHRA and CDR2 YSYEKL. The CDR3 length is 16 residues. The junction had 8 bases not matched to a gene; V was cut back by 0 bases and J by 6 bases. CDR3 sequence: CASSQDRDRTSNEQFF. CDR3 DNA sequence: TGCGCCAGCAGCCAAGATAGAGATCGGACTAGCAATGAGCAGTTCTTC.

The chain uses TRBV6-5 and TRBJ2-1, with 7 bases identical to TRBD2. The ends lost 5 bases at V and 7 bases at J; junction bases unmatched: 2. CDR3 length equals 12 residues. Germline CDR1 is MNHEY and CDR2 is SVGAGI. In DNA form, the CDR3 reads TGTGCCAGCAGTCTTAGCGGGAATGAGCAGTTCTTC. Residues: CASSLSGNEQFF.

This CDR3 is CASSLAGGPGETQYF. In DNA, the CDR3 is TGCGCCAGCAGCTTGGCCGGGGGGCCGGGAGAGACCCAGTACTTC. The gene calls are TRBV5-1 and TRBJ2-5, with a tentative D call TRBD2 (7 bases). The CDR3 totals 15 residues. With 0 bases removed from V and 4 bases from J, the gap between germline ends came to 13 bases. CDR1 SGHRS and CDR2 YFSETQ come from the germline V gene.

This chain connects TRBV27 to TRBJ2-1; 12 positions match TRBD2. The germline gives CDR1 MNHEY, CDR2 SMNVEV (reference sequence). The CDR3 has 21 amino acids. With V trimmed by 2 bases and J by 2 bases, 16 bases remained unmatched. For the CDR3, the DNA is TGTGCCAGCAGTTTAGAACCAAGCGGCCATAGGACTAGCGGGGCCTACAATGAGCAGTTCTTC. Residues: CASSLEPSGHRTSGAYNEQFF.

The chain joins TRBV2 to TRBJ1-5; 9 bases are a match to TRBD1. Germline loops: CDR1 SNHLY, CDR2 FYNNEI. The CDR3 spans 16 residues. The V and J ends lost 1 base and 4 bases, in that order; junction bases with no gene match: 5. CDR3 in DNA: TGTGCCAGCAGTGAAGGAACAGGGGGCTATAATCAGCCCCAGCATTTT. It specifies CASSEGTGGYNQPQHF.

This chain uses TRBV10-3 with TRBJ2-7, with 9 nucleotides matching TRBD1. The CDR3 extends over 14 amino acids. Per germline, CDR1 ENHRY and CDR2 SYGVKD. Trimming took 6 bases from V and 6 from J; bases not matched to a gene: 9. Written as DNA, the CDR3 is TGTGCCATCAGCTCGGGACAGGGAATCCGCGAGCAGTACTTC. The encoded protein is CAISSGQGIREQYF.

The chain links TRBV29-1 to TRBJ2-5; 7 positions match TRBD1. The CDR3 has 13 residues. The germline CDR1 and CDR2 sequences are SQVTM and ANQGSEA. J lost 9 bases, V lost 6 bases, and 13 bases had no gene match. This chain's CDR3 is CSVVVEDRASQYF. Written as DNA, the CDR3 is TGCAGCGTAGTCGTGGAAGACAGGGCCTCCCAGTACTTC.

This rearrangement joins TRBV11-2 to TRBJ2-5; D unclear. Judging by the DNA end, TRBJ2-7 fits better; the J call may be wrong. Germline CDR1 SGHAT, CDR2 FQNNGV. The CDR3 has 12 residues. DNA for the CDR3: TGTGCCAGCAGCATCGACATCTACGAGCAGTACTTC. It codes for CASSIDIYEQYF.

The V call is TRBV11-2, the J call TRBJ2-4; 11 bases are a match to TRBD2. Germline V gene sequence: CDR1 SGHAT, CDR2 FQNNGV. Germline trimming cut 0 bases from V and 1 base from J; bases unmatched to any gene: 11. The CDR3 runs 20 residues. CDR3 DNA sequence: TGTGCCAGCAGCTTAGATCCCGTACAGGCTAGCGGGAGGGCCAAAAACATTCAGTACTTC. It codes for CASSLDPVQASGRAKNIQYF.

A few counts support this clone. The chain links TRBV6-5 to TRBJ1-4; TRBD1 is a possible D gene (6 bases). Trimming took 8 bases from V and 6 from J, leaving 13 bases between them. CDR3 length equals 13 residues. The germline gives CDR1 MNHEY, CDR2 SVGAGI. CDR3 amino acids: CASREGGDEKLFF. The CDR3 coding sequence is TGTGCCAGCCGGGAAGGGGGAGATGAAAAACTGTTTTTT.